Presented here are 12 T cell receptor beta chains from one specimen sequenced in a study of T cell responses to AZD1222 COVID-19 vaccine. Some clones are missing from TCRdb's copy, which holds only in-frame ones; the method was immunoSEQ multiplex PCR. Seen here are some 130,000 clones, about 94% observed once, and the top ten hold over 3%. The starting material was peripheral blood, obtained on day 0 of AZD1222 vaccination. Source of these receptors: an adult in good health.

The J gene is TRBJ1-4, the V gene TRBV27; D ambiguous. Between the trimmed V and J ends, which lost 1 base and 3 bases, there was a span of 12 bases. In germline, CDR1 is MNHEY, CDR2 SMNVEV (reference sequence). The CDR3 length is 16 residues. CDR3 nucleotides: TGTGCCAGCAGTTTATTCCTAACCAGTGCTAATGAAAAACTGTTTTTT. It translates to CASSLFLTSANEKLFF.

The chain has TRBV9 and TRBJ2-7; 12 bases fit TRBD1. The CDR3 length is 19 residues. V lost 3 bases, J lost 5 bases, and 18 bases stayed unmatched. Germline V gene data show CDR1 as SGDLS and CDR2 as YYNGEE. CDR3 DNA: TGTGCCAGCAGCGCGAGGGACAGGGGGCAACGGGCCCGGGGAGACGAGCAGTACTTC. As protein: CASSARDRGQRARGDEQYF.

The rearrangement uses TRBV24-1 and TRBJ2-3; TRBD2 is a possible D gene (5 bases). Germline CDR1 and CDR2: KGHDR and SFDVKD. This CDR3 contains 14 residues. Between the trimmed V and J ends, which lost 3 bases and 6 bases, there was a span of 12 bases. The CDR3 coding sequence is TGTGCCACCAGTGATCACGGGGTCCCTGATACGCAGTATTTT. Its protein is CATSDHGVPDTQYF.

This clone was detected only once. V usage is TRBV6-5 and J usage is TRBJ1-2, with 8 bases aligning to TRBD1. CDR1 and CDR2 from the germline V gene are MNHEY and SVGAGI. V gave up 6 bases and J gave up 3 bases; unmatched junction bases: 6. CDR3 length equals 14 residues. The CDR3 nucleotides read TGTGCCAGCAGGACAGGGGTTCTGGACTATGGCTACACCTTC. It specifies CASRTGVLDYGYTF.

The rearrangement joins TRBV29-1 to TRBJ1-1, with D possibly being TRBD1 (6 bases). The CDR3 covers 13 residues. Between the trimmed V and J ends, which lost 3 bases and 1 base, there was a span of 9 bases. Germline V lookup: CDR1 SQVTM, CDR2 ANQGSEA. The CDR3 reads CSVDRGGNTEAFF. CDR3 in DNA: TGCAGCGTTGATAGAGGGGGGAACACTGAAGCTTTCTTT.

The genes are TRBV7-9 and TRBJ2-2; the match to TRBD2 covers 8 bases. The junction had 2 bases not matched to a gene; V was cut back by 4 bases and J by 4 bases. The length of the CDR3 is 14 residues. Germline V gives CDR1 SEHNR, CDR2 FQNEAQ (reference sequence). CDR3 sequence (DNA): TGTGCCAGCAGCTACGGGACTAGCACCGGGGAGCTGTTTTTT. Protein: CASSYGTSTGELFF.

Only a few counts were recorded for this clone. The chain carries TRBV13 and TRBJ1-1; no firm D call. CDR1 and CDR2 from the germline V gene are PRHDT and FYEKMQ (reference sequence). The V end was cut by 3 bases, the J end by 1 base, with 6 bases between. The CDR3 runs 13 residues. CDR3 residues: CASSFAGNTEAFF. CDR3 DNA sequence: TGTGCCAGCAGCTTCGCGGGGAACACTGAAGCTTTCTTT.

This clone was seen once. The chain recombines TRBV11-2 with TRBJ1-1; weak D call: TRBD1 (6 bases). The CDR3 runs 13 residues. Germline CDR1 reads SGHAT; CDR2 reads FQNNGV. V dropped 4 bases and J dropped 8 bases, with 14 bases sitting between them. The CDR3, as DNA: TGTGCCAGCAGCTCCGACCCCGGGACAGAAGCTTTCTTT. Its protein is CASSSDPGTEAFF.

CDR3 in amino acids: CASSIIPDRVAKGELFF. CDR3 coding DNA: TGTGCCAGTAGTATCATCCCGGACAGGGTGGCAAAGGGGGAGCTGTTTTTT. The chain is built from TRBV19 and TRBJ2-2; 8 bases line up with TRBD1. This CDR3 has 17 residues. After removal of 3 bases from V and 8 bases from J, the junction contained 14 bases not matched to a gene. CDR1 and CDR2 from the germline V gene are LNHDA and SQIVND (reference sequence). The entire variable domain, with the rest obtained from reference TRBV19 and TRBJ2-2, is as follows: DGGITQSPKYLFRKEGQNVTLSCEQNLNHDAMYWYRQDPGQGLRLIYYSQIVNDFQKGDIAEGYSVSREKKESFPLTVTSAQKNPTAFYLCASSIIPDRVAKGELFFGEGSRLTVL.

J is TRBJ1-2 and V is TRBV5-6, with D hard to call. Germline V gives CDR1 SGHDT, CDR2 YYEEEE. The CDR3 is made up of 12 amino acids. V lost 5 bases and J 4 bases, leaving 9 bases between the germline ends. CDR3 amino acids: CASRRAGYGYTF. DNA of the CDR3: TGTGCCAGCAGACGCGCGGGCTATGGCTACACCTTC.

The gene calls are TRBV7-8 and TRBJ1-3; TRBD1 matches at 9 bases. The trim removed 5 bases at V and 0 bases at J, leaving 8 bases unmatched. CDR1 is SGHVS, CDR2 FQNEAQ, per germline. CDR3 length: 17 amino acids. The DNA of the CDR3 is TGTGCCAGCAGCAACGGGGACAGGGCAATCTCTGGAAACACCATATATTTT. It is translated as CASSNGDRAISGNTIYF.

The chain employs TRBV10-1 and TRBJ2-5, with D perhaps TRBD1 (5 bases). V was pared by 4 bases and J by 0 bases, with 6 bases between. The CDR3 length is 13 residues. Germline values: CDR1 WNHNN, CDR2 SYGVQD (reference sequence). CDR3 amino acids: CASSGQYQETQYF. The CDR3 region has the DNA TGCGCCAGCAGTGGACAGTACCAAGAGACCCAGTACTTC.